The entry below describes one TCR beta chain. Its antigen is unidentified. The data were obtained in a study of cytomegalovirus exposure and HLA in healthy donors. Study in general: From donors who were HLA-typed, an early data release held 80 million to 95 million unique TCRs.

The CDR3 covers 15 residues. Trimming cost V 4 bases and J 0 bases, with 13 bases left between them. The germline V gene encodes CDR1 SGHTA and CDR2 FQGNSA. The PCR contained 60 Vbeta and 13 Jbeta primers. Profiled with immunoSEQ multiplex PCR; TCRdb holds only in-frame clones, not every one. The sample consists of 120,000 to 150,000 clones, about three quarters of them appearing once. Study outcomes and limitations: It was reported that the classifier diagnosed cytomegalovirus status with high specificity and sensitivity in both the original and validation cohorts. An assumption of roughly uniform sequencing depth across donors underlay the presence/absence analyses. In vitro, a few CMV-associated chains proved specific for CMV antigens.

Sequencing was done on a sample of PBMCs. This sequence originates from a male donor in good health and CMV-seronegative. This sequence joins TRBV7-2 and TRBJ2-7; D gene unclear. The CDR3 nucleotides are TGTGCCAGCAGCTCTCTCGGGTATAGCTCCTACGAGCAGTACTTC. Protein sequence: CASSSLGYSSYEQYF.